These T cell receptor beta chains were read from a single sample in a study of beta chain features in type 1 diabetes. Assay used: immunoSEQ multiplex PCR; TCRdb lists only in-frame clones, some missing. Of 300,000 to 400,000 clones detected, roughly a tenth appear once; the ten largest clones hold over 0.45%. Sequenced: central memory CD4+ T cells from blood. The receptors derive from a man aged 25-45 years with type 1 diabetes. The CDR3 runs from the conserved cysteine through the conserved F or W.

V gene	CDR3 protein
TRBV28	CASSSSGQTLYEQYF
TRBV4-2	CASSQGTGQPQHF
TRBV7-9	CASSRTGAGTGELFF
TRBV7-3	CASSLTTGPQETQYF
TRBV18	CASSPPSGTETQYF
TRBV25-1	CASSDSGSGSTDTQYF
TRBV10-3	CAISASSSTDTQYF
TRBV11-2	CASSLGATLETQYF
TRBV5-1	CASSSSGLSTDTQYF
TRBV5-8	CASSLDGGLTTNEKLFF
TRBV6-6	CASSFLTSGSADTQYF
TRBV19	CATRGQETQYF
TRBV5-1	CASSQGPIGDGYTF
TRBV6-5	CAIKHTENTEAFF
TRBV6-5	CASSSLVGDTQYF
TRBV28	CASSPPSRGRYYTF
TRBV30	CAWRGQGTSGSGTDTQYF
TRBV28	CASNAAGRPETQYF
TRBV6-6	CASTRYNEQFF
TRBV7-7	CASSSRWRDTQYF
TRBV11-2	CASSLEGRGLDGYTF
TRBV5-1	CASSLEGSGEQYF
TRBV28	CASSLRGAGFEETQYF
TRBV6-6	CASKGRRINNEQFF
TRBV7-2	CASSLTSLGTDTQYF
TRBV4-2	CASSQGAVGFGEKLFF
TRBV5-4	CASSLNLEGGTIYF
TRBV7-2	CASSRAATSSYEQYF
TRBV21-1	CASSKLEQGAGRPSEQYF
TRBV19	CATHPGLAGVSLYNEQFF
TRBV28	CASLLANYGYTF
TRBV11-3	CASSLEFGKETQYF
TRBV7-9	CASSFSGLRETQYF
TRBV5-1	CASSLVAGGQETQYF
TRBV30	CALQGLGNTIYF
TRBV28	CASSLLSGSIDTIYF
TRBV4-1	CASSQGWQSSETQYF
TRBV11-2	CASSLTSGYNEQFF
TRBV11-2	CASSPPGTNYEQYF
TRBV28	CASSLAFGAGDSYEQYF
TRBV30	CAWSGQIPGELFF
TRBV27	CASSLEGTGANVLTF
TRBV27	CASSLRQVGQETQYF
TRBV7-9	CASSLAGAKNIQYF
TRBV4-3	CASSRAGTTPYEQYF
TRBV2	CASSGSLAEVDTQYF
TRBV28	CASSLGQAGGYGYTF
TRBV11-1	CASRVGANTEAFF
TRBV5-6	CASSLVVETQYF
TRBV4-3	CASSLDQSYEQYF
TRBV7-2	CASSIDKWVDEQFF
TRBV6-1	CASTQTGTGELFF
TRBV6-6	CASSRRGEVGEKLFF
TRBV18	CASSPNSLTGELFF